The T cell receptor (beta chain) described here comes from a study of glioma-infiltrating T cells after dendritic cell vaccination. Time point indicated: after dendritic cell vaccination, including at tumor progression/relapse. The assay was immunoSEQ multiplex PCR, and TCRdb's table has in-frame clones only and misses some. The sample has more than 95,000 clones, about 85% seen once; the top ten hold 5% to 7%. This CDR3 has 14 residues. The germline V gene has CDR1 KGHSH and CDR2 LQKENI. The V gene end was trimmed by 6 bases and the J gene end by 5 bases; junction bases not matched to a gene: 7. This TCR derives from a human donor with glioblastoma. The chain uses TRBV18 and TRBJ1-5; 7 bases are a match to TRBD1. Sequencing used blood, obtained after dendritic cell vaccination. The CDR3 DNA sequence: TGTGCCAGCTCGTTCGACAGGGAATATCAGCCCCAGCATTTT. Translation gives CASSFDREYQPQHF.